The clone carrying this T cell receptor beta chain was seen a handful of times. Its antigen is undetermined. Clones were sequenced by immunoSEQ multiplex PCR, and TCRdb holds only the in-frame ones, with some missing. Of about 120,000 clones in the sample, roughly 90% are singletons; the top ten hold roughly 1.5%. The data are from a study of T cell responses to AZD1222 COVID-19 vaccine. Looking at the study overall: Some second doses came at about 4 weeks and others at about 12 weeks; these were pooled.

Study-level findings and limits: Possibly, clonal diversity was underestimated; donors were largely white British and included more females. Distributed over spike, vaccine-associated CD4 TCRs predominated at 160-218 and 743-854.

The V gene's germline CDR1 is SQVTM and CDR2 ANQGSEA. The CDR3 runs to 16 residues. With V trimmed by 2 bases and J by 2 bases, 7 bases remained unmatched. The chain recombines TRBV29-1 with TRBJ2-1; TRBD2 matches 9 bases. The receptor comes from an adult in good health. Sequences were derived from peripheral blood, sampled on day 0 of AZD1222 vaccination. Written as DNA, the CDR3 is TGCAGCGTTGAAATGATAGGGACTAGCACCTACAATGAGCAGTTCTTC. Protein product: CSVEMIGTSTYNEQFF.